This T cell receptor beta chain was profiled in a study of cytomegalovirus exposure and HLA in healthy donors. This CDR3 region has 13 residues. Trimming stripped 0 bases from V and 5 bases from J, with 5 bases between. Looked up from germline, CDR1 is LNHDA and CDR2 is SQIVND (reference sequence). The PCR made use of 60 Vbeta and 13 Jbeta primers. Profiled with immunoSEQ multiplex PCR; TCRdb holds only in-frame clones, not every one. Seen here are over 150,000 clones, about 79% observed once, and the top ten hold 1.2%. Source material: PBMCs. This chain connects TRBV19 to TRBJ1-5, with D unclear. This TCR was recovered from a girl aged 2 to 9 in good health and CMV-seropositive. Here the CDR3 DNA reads TGTGCCAGTAGTATAGAGGCTCATCAGCCCCAGCATTTT. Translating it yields CASSIEAHQPQHF.